This TCR beta chain is drawn from a study of T cells expressing NK-cell markers. The study's findings and limits: In several donors, dominant clonotypes made up roughly 25-60.1% of CD3+CD56-NKG2C+ cells. Over 5 donors had dominant NKG2C+ clonotypes that comprised about 1.0-8% of their CD8+ T cells.

Germline-derived CDR1 and CDR2 are SQVTM and ANQGSEA. This CDR3 has 14 amino acids. About this clonotype: The target antigen is unknown.

TCRdb reprocessed the 5' RACE reads and stores each CDR3 protein as one record, lacking DNA. In total, the table holds 550,000 to 600,000 distinct CDR3 sequences. The chain recombines TRBV29-1 with TRBJ2-3; the D gene TCRdb calls, TRBD1, cannot be checked with no DNA. The TCR originated in a man younger than 30 in good health. The sequenced sample was blood T cells: a sorted CD56 or NKG2C T cell subset, CD4+ or CD8+ T cells, or bulk PBMC T cells (not recorded which). The CDR3 reads CSVDRATGTDTQYF.